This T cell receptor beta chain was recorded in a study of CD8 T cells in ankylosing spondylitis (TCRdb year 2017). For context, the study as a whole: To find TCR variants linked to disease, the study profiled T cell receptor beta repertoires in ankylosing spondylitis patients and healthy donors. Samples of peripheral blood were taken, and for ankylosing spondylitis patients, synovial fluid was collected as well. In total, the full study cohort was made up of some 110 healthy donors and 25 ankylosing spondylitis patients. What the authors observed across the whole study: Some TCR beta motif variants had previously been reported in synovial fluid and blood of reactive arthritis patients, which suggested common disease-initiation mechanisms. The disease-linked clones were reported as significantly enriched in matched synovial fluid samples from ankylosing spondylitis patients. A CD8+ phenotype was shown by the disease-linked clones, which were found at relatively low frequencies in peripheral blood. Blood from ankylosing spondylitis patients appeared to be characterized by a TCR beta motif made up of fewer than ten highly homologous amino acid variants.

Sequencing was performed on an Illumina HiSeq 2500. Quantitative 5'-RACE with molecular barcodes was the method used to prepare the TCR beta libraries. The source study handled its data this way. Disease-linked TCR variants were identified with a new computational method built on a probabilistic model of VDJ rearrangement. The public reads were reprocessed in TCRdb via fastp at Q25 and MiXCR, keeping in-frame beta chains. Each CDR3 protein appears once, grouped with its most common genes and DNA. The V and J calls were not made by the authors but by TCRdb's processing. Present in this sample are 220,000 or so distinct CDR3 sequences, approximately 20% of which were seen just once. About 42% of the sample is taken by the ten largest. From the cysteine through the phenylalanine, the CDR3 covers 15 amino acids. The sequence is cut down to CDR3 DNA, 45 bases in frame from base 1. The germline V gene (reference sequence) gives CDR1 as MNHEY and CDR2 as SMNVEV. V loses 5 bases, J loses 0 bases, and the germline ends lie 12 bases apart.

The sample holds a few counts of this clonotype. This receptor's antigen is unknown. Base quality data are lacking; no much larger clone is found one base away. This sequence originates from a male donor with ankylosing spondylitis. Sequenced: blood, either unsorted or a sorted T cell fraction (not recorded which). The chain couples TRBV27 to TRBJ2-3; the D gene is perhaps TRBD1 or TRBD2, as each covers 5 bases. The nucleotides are TGTGCCAGCAGTCCCGGGACGATGAGCACAGATACGCAGTATTTT. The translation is CASSPGTMSTDTQYF.